This T cell receptor (beta chain) was sequenced in a study of cytomegalovirus exposure and HLA in healthy donors. Across the study: Both the approximately 130 validation repertoires and the 666 first-cohort repertoires used the same platform, as reported by a later analysis. Whole-study findings and limits: Researchers counted roughly 150 TCR beta chains as cytomegalovirus-associated.

From germline, CDR1 is SGHRS and CDR2 YFSETQ. The CDR3 runs to 16 residues. V was clipped by 5 bases and J by 8 bases; unmatched bases: 9. A word on this clone: Its antigen remains unidentified.

The protocol was immunoSEQ multiplex PCR, while the TCRdb copy is restricted to in-frame clones and leaves out a portion. The sample contains over 120,000 clones, 89% of which appear only once. V and J are TRBV5-1 and TRBJ2-1; 14 bases fit TRBD2. This sequence originates from a woman in her late teens or twenties in good health and CMV-seropositive. Specimen: PBMCs. The CDR3 sequence is CASSPRLAGGIDEQFF. The CDR3 nucleotides read TGCGCCAGCAGTCCCAGACTAGCGGGGGGGATAGATGAGCAGTTCTTC.